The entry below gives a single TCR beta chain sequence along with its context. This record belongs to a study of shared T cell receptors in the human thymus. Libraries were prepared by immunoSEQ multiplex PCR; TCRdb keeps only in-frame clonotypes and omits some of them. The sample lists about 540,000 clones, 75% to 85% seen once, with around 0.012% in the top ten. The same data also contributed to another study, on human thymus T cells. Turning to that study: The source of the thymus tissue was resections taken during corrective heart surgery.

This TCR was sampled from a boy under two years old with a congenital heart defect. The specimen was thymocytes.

This CDR3 reads CASSDGRPGRWEGTEAFF. In nucleotides, the CDR3 is TGTGCCAGCAGTGACGGGAGGCCAGGGAGGTGGGAGGGGACTGAAGCTTTCTTT. The chain carries TRBV6-4 and TRBJ1-1; D might be TRBD1 (5 bases). This CDR3 region has 18 residues. From germline, CDR1 is MRHNA and CDR2 SNTAGT. V was pared by 2 bases and J by 5 bases, with 24 bases between.